These 27 T cell receptor beta chains came from one sample sequenced in a study of T-cell reconstitution after alpha-beta-depleted transplantation in children. TCRbeta library preparation incorporated unique molecular identifiers. TCRdb re-derived calls from the PCR reads in MiXCR, one entry per CDR3 protein. The table has about 16,000 distinct CDR3 sequences, roughly 7.1% seen once. Source: PBMCs, mostly from graft donor cells, taken 60 days after TCRalphabeta/CD19-depleted stem cell transplant. The receptors shown here come from a boy under three years old who had a stem cell transplant for Wiskott-Aldrich syndrome, so the T cells may come from the graft donor.

This clonotype ranks as medium-sized. This chain joins TRBV7-2 and TRBJ1-1; TRBD1 matches at 7 bases. This CDR3 is 16 amino acids long. After removal of 5 bases from V and 1 base from J, the junction contained 10 bases not matched to a gene. Germline lookup yields CDR1 SGHTA and CDR2 FQGNSA. In DNA, the CDR3 is TGTGCCAGCAGCCGGCGACAGGGCAAACCGAACACTGAAGCTTTCTTT. Its protein product is CASSRRQGKPNTEAFF.

In its sample, this clonotype was seen many times. V gene TRBV7-9 combines with J gene TRBJ1-3; no clear D gene. From germline, CDR1 is SEHNR and CDR2 FQNEAQ (reference sequence). The CDR3 sequence is 14 residues long. Trimming cost V 10 bases and J 0 bases, with 13 bases left between them. CDR3 protein: CAIRIGSSGNTIYF. The CDR3 bases are TGTGCCATCCGAATTGGGAGCTCTGGAAACACCATATATTTT.

At least ten counts were recorded for this clonotype. The chain recombines TRBV5-1 with TRBJ1-1; D is unclear. CDR1 is SGHRS and CDR2 is YFSETQ in the germline V gene. This CDR3 comprises 16 residues. With 0 bases removed from V and 0 bases from J, the gap between germline ends came to 12 bases. Written as DNA, the CDR3 is TGCGCCAGCAGCTTGGAGGGCAGACGGCTGAACACTGAAGCTTTCTTT. Translated, it gives CASSLEGRRLNTEAFF.

This clonotype was counted only a few times. This chain connects TRBV15 to TRBJ2-4; maybe TRBD2 (5 bases). The V end lost 5 bases, the J end lost 2 bases, and 13 bases lay between the germline ends. CDR1 and CDR2 from the germline V gene are LNHNV and YYDKDF (reference sequence). There are 15 residues in the CDR3. The CDR3 sequence is CATSQSGLSKNIQYF. CDR3 bases: TGTGCCACCAGCCAAAGTGGACTTTCCAAAAACATTCAGTACTTC.

This clonotype was seen repeatedly, ten times or more. The chain carries TRBV5-5 and TRBJ1-1; 8 nucleotides agree with TRBD1. This CDR3 has 12 residues. J gave up 4 bases and V 7 bases, and 3 bases lay outside the gene matches. Germline V gene lookup returns CDR1 SGHKS and CDR2 YYEKEE (reference sequence). CDR3 sequence reads: CASLGQATEAFF. The CDR3 DNA reads TGTGCCAGCTTGGGACAGGCCACTGAAGCTTTCTTT.

V and J are TRBV2 and TRBJ2-1, with D perhaps TRBD1 (6 bases). The CDR3 extends over 13 amino acids. In germline, CDR1 is SNHLY, CDR2 FYNNEI. The V gene lost 5 bases and the J gene lost 6 bases, with 11 bases spanning the gap. CDR3 residues: CASSRDKPNEQFF. DNA for the CDR3: TGTGCCAGCAGTAGGGACAAGCCCAATGAGCAGTTCTTC. Full variable domain (outside the CDR3, taken from reference TRBV2 and TRBJ2-1): EPEVTQTPSHQVTQMGQEVILRCVPISNHLYFYWYRQILGQKVEFLVSFYNNEISEKSEIFDDQFSVERPDGSNFTLKIRSTKLEDSAMYFCASSRDKPNEQFFGPGTRLTVL.

This clonotype has only a few counts. The chain combines TRBV7-8 with TRBJ1-2; 8 nucleotides agree with TRBD1. Germline V gene data show CDR1 as SGHVS and CDR2 as FQNEAQ. This CDR3 is 14 amino acids long. V trimming: 5 bases; J trimming: 4 bases; junction bases outside the gene matches: 6. The chain's CDR3 is CASSDNRGSYGYTF. CDR3 bases: TGTGCCAGCAGCGACAACAGGGGGAGCTATGGCTACACCTTC. The full variable domain, completed using reference TRBV7-8 and TRBJ1-2, is GAGVSQSPRYKVAKRGQDVALRCDPISGHVSLFWYQQALGQGPEFLTYFQNEAQLDKSGLPSDRFFAERPEGSVSTLKIQRTQQEDSAVYLCASSDNRGSYGYTFGSGTRLTVV.

The table lists this clonotype with many counts. The J gene is TRBJ2-5, the V gene TRBV9, with 10 bases lining up with TRBD2. V gave up 0 bases and J gave up 4 bases; unmatched junction bases: 0. This CDR3 contains 14 residues. The germline V gene has CDR1 SGDLS and CDR2 YYNGEE. In DNA, the CDR3 is TGTGCCAGCAGCGTAGGACTAGCGGGAGAGACCCAGTACTTC. Translating it yields CASSVGLAGETQYF.

There are many counts of this clonotype. The CDR3 reads CATSDFYEGEQFF. CDR3 sequence (DNA): TGTGCCACCAGTGATTTTTACGAAGGGGAGCAGTTCTTC. This rearrangement joins TRBV24-1 to TRBJ2-1; unclear D gene. The CDR3 spans 13 residues. V lost 1 base and J lost 10, with 10 bases in between. Germline V CDR1 and CDR2: KGHDR, SFDVKD.

V gene TRBV20-1 combines with J gene TRBJ2-1; D is ambiguous. Germline assignment: CDR1 DFQATT and CDR2 SNEGSKA (reference sequence). CDR3 size: 14 residues. With 4 bases removed from V and 3 bases from J, the gap between germline ends came to 13 bases. The CDR3: CSAIKETHYNEQFF. DNA of the CDR3: TGCAGTGCTATAAAGGAGACCCACTACAATGAGCAGTTCTTC.

This chain joins TRBV7-6 and TRBJ2-2; D is undetermined. V was clipped by 2 bases and J by 6 bases, with 7 bases between them. Germline lookup yields CDR1 SGHVS and CDR2 FNYEAQ. This CDR3 has 13 amino acids. The CDR3 here is CASSLYTSGELFF. The CDR3 nucleotides read TGTGCCAGCAGCTTATATACGTCCGGGGAGCTGTTTTTT.

This clonotype was counted many times. The chain has TRBV12-3 or TRBV12-4 and TRBJ2-3; 7 bases line up with TRBD2. The CDR3 is made up of 15 amino acids. V lost 3 bases and J lost 3; bases outside the gene matches: 6. This chain's CDR3 is CASSFFVGGTDTQYF. The CDR3 DNA sequence: TGTGCCAGCAGTTTTTTCGTGGGAGGGACAGATACGCAGTATTTT.

This clonotype was seen at least ten times. The chain employs TRBV11-3 and TRBJ2-5, with 14 bases that match TRBD2. The CDR3 has 14 residues. CDR1 SGHNT and CDR2 YENEEA come from the germline V gene. The trim removed 5 bases at V and 4 bases at J, leaving 0 bases unmatched. The CDR3 region is CASSGLAGGETQYF. As DNA, the CDR3 is TGTGCCAGCAGCGGACTAGCGGGAGGAGAGACCCAGTACTTC.

The chain links TRBV7-9 to TRBJ2-7, with TRBD1 matching 7 bases. CDR1 and CDR2 from the germline V gene are SEHNR and FQNEAQ (reference sequence). V shed 5 bases and J 3 bases; nucleotides not matched to a gene: 7. The CDR3 spans 14 residues. The CDR3 DNA follows: TGTGCCAGCAGCATCCGGGACAGTAGCTACGAGCAGTACTTC. Translating gives CASSIRDSSYEQYF.

This chain joins TRBV10-2 and TRBJ2-1; D might be TRBD2 (6 bases). Trimming cost V 9 bases and J 4 bases, with 13 bases left between them. In germline, CDR1 is WSHSY, CDR2 SAAADI. This CDR3 region has 13 residues. This chain's CDR3 is CASYSGTYNEQFF. The DNA for the CDR3 is TGCGCCAGTTATAGCGGAACATACAATGAGCAGTTCTTC.

There are many counts of this clonotype. CDR3 DNA: TGTGCCAGCAGCTCCAGGACAGGGGTGGCCTACAATGAGCAGTTCTTC. It codes for CASSSRTGVAYNEQFF. The V gene is TRBV11-2, the J gene TRBJ2-1, with 9 bases lining up with TRBD1. V lost 4 bases, J lost 2 bases, and 6 bases stayed unmatched. The CDR3 runs 16 residues. CDR1 and CDR2 from the germline V gene are SGHAT and FQNNGV.

In this sample, this clonotype turned up many times. The chain carries TRBV3-1 and TRBJ1-6, with D maybe TRBD1 (6 bases). There are 15 residues in the CDR3. V lost 2 bases to trimming and J lost 3 bases, with 8 bases between them. Per germline, CDR1 LGHDT and CDR2 YNNKEL (reference sequence). The CDR3 nucleotides read TGTGCCAGCAGCCAAAAGGGGGGCTATAATTCACCCCTCCACTTT. Protein product: CASSQKGGYNSPLHF.

This clonotype was seen a handful of times. The gene calls are TRBV7-9 and TRBJ1-2; 12 nucleotides match TRBD1. The J segment lost 8 bases and the V segment lost 2 bases, leaving 15 bases of the junction unmatched. The CDR3 loop spans 18 amino acids. Per germline, CDR1 SEHNR and CDR2 FQNEAQ (reference sequence). The CDR3 protein is CASSLRSGQGAVPSGYTF. The DNA for the CDR3 is TGTGCCAGCAGCTTAAGGTCGGGACAGGGGGCAGTCCCTAGCGGCTACACCTTC.

This clonotype was detected ten times or more. This chain joins TRBV27 and TRBJ2-7; 7 bases map to TRBD1. Per the germline V gene, CDR1 is MNHEY and CDR2 is SMNVEV (reference sequence). CDR3 length: 16 amino acids. V lost 0 bases and J lost 4; bases outside the gene matches: 9. The chain's CDR3 is CASSLSYTGTVYEQYF. The CDR3, as DNA: TGTGCCAGCAGTTTATCGTACACCGGGACAGTTTACGAGCAGTACTTC.

This clonotype showed up many times. The rearrangement joins TRBV5-1 to TRBJ2-1; D possibly corresponds to TRBD2 (6 bases). V lost 0 bases and J lost 7, with 17 bases in between. Germline CDR1 SGHRS, CDR2 YFSETQ. The CDR3 loop spans 16 amino acids. The DNA for the CDR3 is TGCGCCAGCAGCTTGGGGGTCACGGGGGTCAGAAATGAGCAGTTCTTC. This gives the protein CASSLGVTGVRNEQFF.

This clonotype was detected many times. J is TRBJ1-1 and V is TRBV20-1; D remains ambiguous. CDR1 is DFQATT, CDR2 SNEGSKA, per germline (reference sequence). The CDR3 has 12 residues. V dropped 0 bases and J dropped 2 bases, with 4 bases sitting between them. CDR3 coding DNA: TGCAGTGCTAGAGACGTAAACACTGAAGCTTTCTTT. Its protein product is CSARDVNTEAFF.

This clonotype occurred many times. V is TRBV6-5 and J is TRBJ1-1; 7 nucleotides line up with TRBD1. This CDR3 spans 16 amino acids. The ends lost 2 bases at V and 4 bases at J; junction bases unmatched: 10. Per the germline V gene, CDR1 is MNHEY and CDR2 is SVGAGI. The CDR3 sequence is CASSYEGGVFITEAFF. The CDR3, as DNA: TGTGCCAGCAGTTACGAAGGGGGCGTTTTTATCACTGAAGCTTTCTTT.

This clonotype was counted ten times or more. This chain uses TRBV7-9 with TRBJ2-1; D tentatively reads TRBD1 or TRBD2 (6 bases each). This CDR3 region has 15 residues. With 5 bases removed from V and 5 bases from J, the gap between germline ends came to 16 bases. The germline V gene encodes CDR1 SEHNR and CDR2 FQNEAQ (reference sequence). CDR3 nucleotide sequence: TGTGCCAGCAGCCCAAGGGGGGAGAGAAACAATGAGCAGTTCTTC. Amino acids: CASSPRGERNNEQFF.

There are many counts of this clonotype. The chain recombines TRBV11-2 with TRBJ1-1; possible D gene TRBD1, 6 bases. CDR3 length: 13 residues. V dropped 5 bases and J dropped 3 bases, with 10 bases sitting between them. Germline assignment: CDR1 SGHAT and CDR2 FQNNGV. The CDR3 reads CASSPTGYTEAFF. The CDR3 DNA reads TGTGCCAGCAGCCCGACAGGCTACACTGAAGCTTTCTTT.

There are many counts of this clonotype. CDR3 DNA sequence: TGTGCCACCGGGACAGGGGCCTACGAGCAGTACTTC. Translating it yields CATGTGAYEQYF. The chain links TRBV10-3 to TRBJ2-7; 10 nucleotides agree with TRBD1. CDR1 is ENHRY, CDR2 SYGVKD, per germline. The CDR3 is made up of 12 amino acids. V lost 10 bases to trimming and J lost 2 bases; unmatched junction nucleotides: 2.

This clonotype was seen many times. The genes are TRBV5-1 and TRBJ2-2; 9 nucleotides align to TRBD1. The V segment lost 4 bases and the J segment 16 bases; nucleotides outside the gene matches: 8. Germline CDR1 is SGHRS and CDR2 is YFSETQ. The CDR3 has 12 amino acids. In DNA form, the CDR3 reads TGCGCCAGCAGCCTACCGGGACAGGGAACGTTTTTT. Protein sequence: CASSLPGQGTFF.

The sample holds a few counts of this clonotype. The chain recombines TRBV6-1 with TRBJ2-7; 7 bases are shared with TRBD2. V lost 10 bases to trimming and J lost 9 bases; unmatched junction nucleotides: 15. The CDR3 runs 13 residues. The V gene's germline CDR1 is MNHNS and CDR2 SASEGT. The CDR3 spells CATARQPASGQYF. CDR3 DNA: TGTGCCACAGCTCGCCAGCCGGCTAGCGGGCAGTACTTC.